One sample yielded the 7 T cell receptor beta chains listed below, sequenced in a study of glioma-infiltrating T cells after dendritic cell vaccination. Measured with immunoSEQ multiplex PCR; TCRdb has only the in-frame clones, and not every one. The sample lists some 110,000 clones; almost 90% were seen once. The time point here: after dendritic cell vaccination, including at tumor progression/relapse. The specimen comprised blood, sampled after dendritic cell vaccination. The receptors originated from a human donor with glioblastoma.

The chain couples TRBV6-5 to TRBJ1-1, with 7 bases that match TRBD1. J was trimmed by 10 bases and V by 11 bases; bases with no gene match: 7. CDR1 and CDR2 (germline): MNHEY, SVGAGI. The CDR3 covers 10 residues. The CDR3 is CARDRAAAFF. The DNA of the CDR3 is TGTGCCCGAGACAGGGCAGCAGCTTTCTTT.

Points on this clone: At one of its ends the junction is not consistent with the germline gene, which may arise from a read error. Other DNA sequences in this sample translate to the same CDR3. This chain links TRBV5-4 with TRBJ1-6; 8 positions agree with TRBD1. This CDR3 has 14 amino acids. CDR1 and CDR2 (germline): SGHNT, YYREEE (reference sequence). The CDR3 nucleotides read TGTGCCAGCAGCCCGGGACAGGATAATTCCCCCCTCCACTTT. Translation: CASSPGQDNSPLHF.

This chain joins TRBV11-3 and TRBJ1-3; D is perhaps TRBD1 (5 bases). The CDR3 runs to 16 residues. Trimming took off 5 bases at V and 0 bases at J, with 14 bases between the two ends. CDR1 and CDR2 from the germline V gene are SGHNT and YENEEA. As DNA, the CDR3 is TGTGCCAGCAGCGATTGGGGGGAGAGCTCTGGAAACACCATATATTTT. Protein product: CASSDWGESSGNTIYF.

The chain uses TRBV30 and TRBJ2-2; D possibly corresponds to TRBD2 (6 bases). The V end was cut by 8 bases, the J end by 5 bases, with 15 bases between. The CDR3 contains 13 residues. In germline, CDR1 is GTSNPN, CDR2 SVGIG (reference sequence). The CDR3 loop is CAGNVGGTGELFF. The CDR3 nucleotides read TGTGCCGGAAACGTGGGGGGTACCGGGGAGCTGTTTTTT. The full variable domain, in which reference TRBV30 and TRBJ2-2 provide the parts outside the CDR3, is SQTIHQWPATLVQPVGSPLSLECTVEGTSNPNLYWYRQAAGRGLQLLFYSVGIGQISSEVPQNLSASRPQDRQFILSSKKLLLSDSGFYLCAGNVGGTGELFFGEGSRLTVL.

This chain links TRBV19 with TRBJ1-1; perhaps TRBD1 as D (5 bases). Germline CDR1 and CDR2: LNHDA and SQIVND (reference sequence). The CDR3 length is 14 residues. The V end was cut by 7 bases, the J end by 4 bases, with 16 bases between. CDR3 bases: TGTGCCAGTACAAACGGGGGGTTGGGCACTGAAGCTTTCTTT. As protein: CASTNGGLGTEAFF.

This clone was seen a single time. This chain uses TRBV21-1 with TRBJ1-5; the D call of TRBD1 is as the table states it, not checked on the DNA. TRBV21-1 corresponds to a pseudogene. The CDR3 contains 14 residues. The CDR3: CASSNRTGAEPQHF. CDR3 sequence (DNA): TGTGCCAGCAGCAATCGGACAGGTGCGGAGCCCCAGCATTTT.

This clone has just a few counts. The rearrangement uses TRBV11-3 and TRBJ2-5; 7 nucleotides match TRBD2. The CDR3 has 15 amino acids. V lost 0 bases, J lost 5 bases, and 6 bases stayed unmatched. The germline V gene encodes CDR1 SGHNT and CDR2 YENEEA. The CDR3 region is CASSLDGEGSETQYF. In DNA, the CDR3 is TGTGCCAGCAGCTTAGATGGGGAGGGTTCGGAGACCCAGTACTTC.